Listed below are T cell receptor beta chains from one sample, sequenced in a study of neoadjuvant anti-PD-1 for oral cavity cancer. This table comes from immunoSEQ multiplex PCR, and its TCRdb copy is limited to in-frame clones, with some not included. The sample lists fewer than 20,000 clones; approximately 68% were seen once. Sequenced material: PBMCs, taken before nivolumab (anti-PD-1) treatment. All receptors come from a person aged 40 to 85 with oral cavity squamous cell carcinoma. Both conserved end residues are part of each CDR3.

CDR3 length,V gene,CDR3 protein
15,TRBV6-5,CASSFGLASTGELFF
16,TRBV7-2,CASSPLSGGSYNEQFF
16,TRBV27,CASSSTGTTGANVLTF
14,TRBV19,CASSTTGNSYEQYF
12,TRBV29-1,CSVTGEFYEQYF
14,TRBV6-5,CASSYAGTGTEAFF
16,TRBV19,CASSVTGGTTNEKLFF
14,TRBV6-1,CASSEGERSYGYTF
15,TRBV9,CASSAGTELNTEAFF
15,TRBV9,CASSVGGGGGFGYTF
15,TRBV6-5,CASRRARDLAYEQYF
15,TRBV15,CATSRSPDTSYEQYF
13,TRBV4-1,CASSHGVSYEQYF
12,TRBV19,CASSIFPSEAFF
16,TRBV5-1,CASRTVDRGRTYEQYF
20,TRBV6-1,CASSEKPPGLAGGGTDTQYF
14,TRBV30,CAWKTIANTGELFF
12,TRBV10-3,CAIRGPSYEQYF
18,TRBV5-1,CASSLKYTSGQGLDTQYF
11,TRBV10-3,CAISEGSAQYF
13,TRBV6-6,CASSDSALQPQHF
14,TRBV4-2,CASSQEIVGTEAFF
16,TRBV27,CASSAEDALAKNIQYF
14,TRBV6-1,CASSEGDSNQPQHF
14,TRBV6-1,CASSDAGLNEKLFF
15,TRBV5-5,CASSWALGGNYEQYF
15,TRBV6-5,CASSPPGQDVHTQYF
13,TRBV6-5,CASTSGGSYEQYF
13,TRBV11-3,CASSLEGGSEAFF
13,TRBV5-1,CASSWTGAGELFF
12,TRBV5-6,CASSLDGDTQYF
16,TRBV9,CASSVEGTGSYNEQFF
10,TRBV21-1,CASNAYEQYF
14,TRBV9,CASSVLAGTGELFF
12,TRBV10-3,CAISAQTYEQYF
15,TRBV6-5,CASTPGWATNEKLFF
12,TRBV7-6,CASSLASEKLFF
15,TRBV5-1,CASSHGEGANTEAFF
14,TRBV7-6,CASSLRHPKETQYF
14,TRBV9,CASSVGILTDTQYF